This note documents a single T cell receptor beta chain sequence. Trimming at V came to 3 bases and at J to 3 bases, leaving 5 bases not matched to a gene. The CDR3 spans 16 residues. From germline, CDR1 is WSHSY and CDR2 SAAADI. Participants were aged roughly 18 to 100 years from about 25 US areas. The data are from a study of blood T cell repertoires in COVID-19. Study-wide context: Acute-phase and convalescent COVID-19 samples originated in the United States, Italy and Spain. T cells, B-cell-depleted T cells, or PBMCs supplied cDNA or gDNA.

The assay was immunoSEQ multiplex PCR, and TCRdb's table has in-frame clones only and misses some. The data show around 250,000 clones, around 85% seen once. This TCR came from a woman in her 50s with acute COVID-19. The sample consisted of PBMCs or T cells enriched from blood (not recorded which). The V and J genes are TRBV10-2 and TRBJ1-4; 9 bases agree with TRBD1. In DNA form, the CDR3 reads TGCGCCAGCAGTGAACCCGACAGGGGGGCTAATGAAAAACTGTTTTTT. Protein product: CASSEPDRGANEKLFF.